This paragraph reports one TCR beta chain. This entry belongs to a study of blood T cell repertoires in COVID-19. This CDR3 region has 17 residues. J lost 4 bases, V lost 1 base, and 7 bases had no gene match. CDR1 and CDR2 from the germline V gene are SGHAT and FQNNGV. Measured with immunoSEQ multiplex PCR; TCRdb has only the in-frame clones, and not every one. The sample yields about 35,000 clones, over 80% seen once. The V and J genes are TRBV11-2 and TRBJ2-2; 9 bases are shared with TRBD1. The sequence came from a man at least 80 years old with active COVID-19. Sequenced input: peripheral blood. The CDR3 DNA sequence: TGTGCCAGCAGCTTAGTTCTACTGACAGGGGGCACCGGGGAGCTGTTTTTT. Protein sequence: CASSLVLLTGGTGELFF.